The clone carrying this T cell receptor (beta chain) was detected ten times or more. The second PCR ran roughly 6 to 11 cycles with a sample-barcoded 5' primer and J-beta primers. Unique molecular identifiers of 12 random nucleotides labeled each cDNA. TCRdb recomputed calls from the 5' RACE reads with MiXCR, one row per CDR3 protein. The sample includes about 930,000 distinct CDR3 sequences, 25% to 35% of them seen just once. The sample comes from a study of blood T cells in healthy people across ages. Germline CDR1 reads SQVTM; CDR2 reads ANQGSEA. The germline V and J ends were trimmed by 7 bases and 4 bases, with 13 bases remaining between them. CDR3 length: 12 residues. These sequences were also reported in another study, on T cells of mothers and their children. That work contributes: Three healthy Caucasian mothers, along with their six children, served as the donors. Using roughly 1.4 ug per 15 ul, all extracted RNA underwent cDNA synthesis. There were over 9.5 million TCR beta CDR3 reads from each mother and about 3 million from each child.

The chain links TRBV29-1 to TRBJ2-5, with D unclear. The specimen sequenced was blood. The clonotype was recovered from a woman between 40 and 55 years old in good health. Written as DNA, the CDR3 is TGCAGCGCCGGGTCTTTTGGAGAGACCCAGTACTTC. Translated, it gives CSAGSFGETQYF.